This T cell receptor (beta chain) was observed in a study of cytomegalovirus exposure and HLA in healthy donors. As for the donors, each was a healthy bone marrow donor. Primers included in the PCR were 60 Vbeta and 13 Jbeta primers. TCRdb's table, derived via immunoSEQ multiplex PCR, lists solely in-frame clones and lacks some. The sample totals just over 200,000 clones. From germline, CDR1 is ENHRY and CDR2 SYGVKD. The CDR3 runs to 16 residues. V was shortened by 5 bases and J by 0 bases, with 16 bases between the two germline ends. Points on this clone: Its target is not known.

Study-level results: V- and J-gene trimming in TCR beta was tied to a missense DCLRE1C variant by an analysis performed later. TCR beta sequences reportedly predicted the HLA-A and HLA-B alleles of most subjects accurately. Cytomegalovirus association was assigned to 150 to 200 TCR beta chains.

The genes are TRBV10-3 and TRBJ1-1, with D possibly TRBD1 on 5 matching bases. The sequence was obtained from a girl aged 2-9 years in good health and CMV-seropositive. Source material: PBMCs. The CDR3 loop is CAISSTGPRLNTEAFF. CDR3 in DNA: TGTGCCATCAGTTCTACAGGTCCTCGCTTGAACACTGAAGCTTTCTTT.